The rows below give T cell receptor beta chains drawn from one sample of a study of PD-1 blockade in classical Hodgkin lymphoma. Libraries were prepared by immunoSEQ multiplex PCR; TCRdb keeps only in-frame clonotypes and omits some of them. Of about 20,000 clones in the sample, about 80% were seen once. The sequencing used peripheral blood mononuclear cells (PBMCs), collected before the fourth cycle of nivolumab. Receptors were obtained from a human donor with classical Hodgkin lymphoma. Both conserved end residues are part of each CDR3. A D gene is named only where the DNA matches it firmly. Expanded clones are given a class, and other clones once, few, many or no size at all.

.,TRBJ2-5,.,TRBV27,TGTGCCAGCAGTTTAGGGGCAGCGATACAAGAGACCCAGTACTTC,CASSLGAAIQETQYF
.,TRBJ2-5,TRBD2,TRBV27,TGTGCCAGCAGTTTATCCCATCTAGCGGGGGTGGAGACCCAGTACTTC,CASSLSHLAGVETQYF
.,TRBJ1-2,.,TRBV5-1,TGCGCCAGCAGCCCCCGGGACGGCTATGGCTACACCTTC,CASSPRDGYGYTF
few,TRBJ2-2,.,TRBV28,TGTGCCAGCAGTTTTGGGGGGGGCAGCATGAACACCGGGGAGCTGTTTTTT,CASSFGGGSMNTGELFF
few,TRBJ2-2,.,TRBV2,TGTGCCAGCAAAATCGGGACGAGGAACACCGGGGAGCTGTTTTTT,CASKIGTRNTGELFF
.,TRBJ1-1,.,TRBV7-7,TGTGCCAGCAGCTTAGCGGAGAACGCTGAAGCTTTCTTT,CASSLAENAEAFF
.,TRBJ2-1,.,TRBV5-4,TGTGCCAGCAGCTCTCCGAGAAACAATGAGCAGTTCTTC,CASSSPRNNEQFF
.,TRBJ2-3,.,TRBV11-2,TGTGCCAGCAGCCCACAGGGACCGTCAGATACGCAGTATTTT,CASSPQGPSDTQYF
few,TRBJ2-2,TRBD1,TRBV10-3,TGTGCCATCAGTGGACCCTATACAGGGGCTGGGACCGGGGAGCTGTTTTTT,CAISGPYTGAGTGELFF
.,TRBJ2-3,.,TRBV28,TGTGCCAGCACCCAAGGAGGGGTGAGCCCCACAGATACGCAGTATTTT,CASTQGGVSPTDTQYF
.,TRBJ1-2,TRBD1,TRBV5-6,TGTGCCAGCAGCTTCCGGACAGGGAAGGTTTACTACACCTTC,CASSFRTGKVYYTF
.,TRBJ2-7,.,TRBV28,TGTGCCAGCAGGGGGGGGGCCGCAATCTACGAGCAGTACTTC,CASRGGAAIYEQYF
.,TRBJ1-2,.,TRBV28,TGTGCCAGCCAGCTCCCAGGGAACTATGGCTACACCTTC,CASQLPGNYGYTF
few,TRBJ1-2,.,TRBV27,TGTGCCAGCAGTTATGACAGTAGCGACTATGGCTACACCTTC,CASSYDSSDYGYTF
.,TRBJ2-5,.,TRBV5-8,TGTGCCAGCAGCTTGGGTATACACGTAGAGACCCAGTACTTC,CASSLGIHVETQYF
.,TRBJ1-4,.,TRBV14,TGTGCCAGCAGCCAAGATTGGGGAGGGGGAAGGAATGAAAAACTGTTTTTT,CASSQDWGGGRNEKLFF
.,TRBJ2-2,TRBD2,TRBV9,TGTGCCAGCAGCGTACCGATTGGCGGGGGGGCCCACGGGGAGCTGTTTTTT,CASSVPIGGGAHGELFF
.,TRBJ2-5,.,TRBV19,TGTGCCAGTAGTATGCCCGGCCAAGAGACCCAGTACTTC,CASSMPGQETQYF
.,TRBJ2-7,TRBD1,TRBV14,TGTGCCAGCAGCCACAGACAGGGGGCCGTTTACGAGCAGTACTTC,CASSHRQGAVYEQYF
few,TRBJ2-5,.,TRBV5-6,TGTGCCAGCAGCCCTCCTTCTAGGGGAGAGACCCAGTACTTC,CASSPPSRGETQYF
.,TRBJ2-1,.,TRBV5-1,TGCGCCAGCAGCTTGGTGGGGGGGCGGCATGAGCAGTTCTTC,CASSLVGGRHEQFF
.,TRBJ2-7,.,TRBV2,TGTGCCAGCAGCGCTAATCCGGGCCCTGCCAACGAGCAGTACTTC,CASSANPGPANEQYF
.,TRBJ1-2,.,TRBV19,TGTGCCAGTAGTATCGCAGGCGAAAACTATGGCTACACCTTC,CASSIAGENYGYTF
.,TRBJ1-2,.,TRBV5-1,TGCGCCAGCAGCTTGGTTGTCCAGGGAAACTATGGCTACACCTTC,CASSLVVQGNYGYTF
.,TRBJ2-3,.,TRBV9,TGTGCCAGCAGCGTAGCTTCAGGGGGGGTGGCAGATACGCAGTATTTT,CASSVASGGVADTQYF
once,TRBJ2-7,.,TRBV5-1,TGCGCCAGCAGCTTGGGACACTCCTACGAGCAGTACTTC,CASSLGHSYEQYF
.,TRBJ2-5,.,TRBV7-3,TGTGCCAGCAGCTTAAACAGTAAAGAGACCCAGTACTTC,CASSLNSKETQYF
.,TRBJ2-7,TRBD1,TRBV28,TGTGCCAGCAGTTTAATAGGGACAGTGGCCTACGAGCAGTACTTC,CASSLIGTVAYEQYF
.,TRBJ2-2,TRBD1,TRBV19,TGTGCCAGTAGTCTCGGGACAGCTGATACCGGGGAGCTGTTTTTT,CASSLGTADTGELFF
.,TRBJ2-1,.,TRBV5-6,TGTGCCAGCAGCTTGGACCTCCATAAGAGAGAGCAGTTCTTC,CASSLDLHKREQFF
.,TRBJ2-2,.,TRBV11-3,TGTGCCAGCAGCCCCTTGGGACGAACGAACACCGGGGAGCTGTTTTTT,CASSPLGRTNTGELFF
.,TRBJ1-2,.,TRBV6-5,TGTGCCAGCAGCCAATGGAGGGGGAGAGTTGGCTACACCTTC,CASSQWRGRVGYTF
.,TRBJ2-5,.,TRBV18,TGTGCCAGCTCACCTGGACGAGAGACCCAGTACTTC,CASSPGRETQYF
.,TRBJ1-1,.,TRBV30,TGTGCCTGGACCTCGTGGGGGTTGAACACTGAAGCTTTCTTT,CAWTSWGLNTEAFF
.,TRBJ2-5,.,TRBV30,TGTGCCTGGAGTAACGGGGCGTTACAAGAGACCCAGTACTTC,CAWSNGALQETQYF
.,TRBJ1-1,.,TRBV10-2,TGCGCCAGCAGTGATCGTGTCGGAGCTTTCTTT,CASSDRVGAFF
once,TRBJ2-7,TRBD1,TRBV2,TGTGCCAGCTTTGCGACCGGGACAGGGCAGGGCGAGCAGTACTTC,CASFATGTGQGEQYF
.,TRBJ2-3,.,TRBV18,TGTGCCAGCTCACCACCTGACCTCACAGATACGCAGTATTTT,CASSPPDLTDTQYF
few,TRBJ1-1,.,TRBV30,TGTGCCTCTCCAAAACAGGGAATTCGGTCAGAAGCTTTCTTT,CASPKQGIRSEAFF
.,TRBJ1-4,.,TRBV18,TGTGCCAGCTCACTGAATGAAAAACTGTTTTTT,CASSLNEKLFF
.,TRBJ2-3,.,TRBV7-7,TGTGCCAGCAGCTTCGTCAGGACGGATACGCAGTATTTT,CASSFVRTDTQYF